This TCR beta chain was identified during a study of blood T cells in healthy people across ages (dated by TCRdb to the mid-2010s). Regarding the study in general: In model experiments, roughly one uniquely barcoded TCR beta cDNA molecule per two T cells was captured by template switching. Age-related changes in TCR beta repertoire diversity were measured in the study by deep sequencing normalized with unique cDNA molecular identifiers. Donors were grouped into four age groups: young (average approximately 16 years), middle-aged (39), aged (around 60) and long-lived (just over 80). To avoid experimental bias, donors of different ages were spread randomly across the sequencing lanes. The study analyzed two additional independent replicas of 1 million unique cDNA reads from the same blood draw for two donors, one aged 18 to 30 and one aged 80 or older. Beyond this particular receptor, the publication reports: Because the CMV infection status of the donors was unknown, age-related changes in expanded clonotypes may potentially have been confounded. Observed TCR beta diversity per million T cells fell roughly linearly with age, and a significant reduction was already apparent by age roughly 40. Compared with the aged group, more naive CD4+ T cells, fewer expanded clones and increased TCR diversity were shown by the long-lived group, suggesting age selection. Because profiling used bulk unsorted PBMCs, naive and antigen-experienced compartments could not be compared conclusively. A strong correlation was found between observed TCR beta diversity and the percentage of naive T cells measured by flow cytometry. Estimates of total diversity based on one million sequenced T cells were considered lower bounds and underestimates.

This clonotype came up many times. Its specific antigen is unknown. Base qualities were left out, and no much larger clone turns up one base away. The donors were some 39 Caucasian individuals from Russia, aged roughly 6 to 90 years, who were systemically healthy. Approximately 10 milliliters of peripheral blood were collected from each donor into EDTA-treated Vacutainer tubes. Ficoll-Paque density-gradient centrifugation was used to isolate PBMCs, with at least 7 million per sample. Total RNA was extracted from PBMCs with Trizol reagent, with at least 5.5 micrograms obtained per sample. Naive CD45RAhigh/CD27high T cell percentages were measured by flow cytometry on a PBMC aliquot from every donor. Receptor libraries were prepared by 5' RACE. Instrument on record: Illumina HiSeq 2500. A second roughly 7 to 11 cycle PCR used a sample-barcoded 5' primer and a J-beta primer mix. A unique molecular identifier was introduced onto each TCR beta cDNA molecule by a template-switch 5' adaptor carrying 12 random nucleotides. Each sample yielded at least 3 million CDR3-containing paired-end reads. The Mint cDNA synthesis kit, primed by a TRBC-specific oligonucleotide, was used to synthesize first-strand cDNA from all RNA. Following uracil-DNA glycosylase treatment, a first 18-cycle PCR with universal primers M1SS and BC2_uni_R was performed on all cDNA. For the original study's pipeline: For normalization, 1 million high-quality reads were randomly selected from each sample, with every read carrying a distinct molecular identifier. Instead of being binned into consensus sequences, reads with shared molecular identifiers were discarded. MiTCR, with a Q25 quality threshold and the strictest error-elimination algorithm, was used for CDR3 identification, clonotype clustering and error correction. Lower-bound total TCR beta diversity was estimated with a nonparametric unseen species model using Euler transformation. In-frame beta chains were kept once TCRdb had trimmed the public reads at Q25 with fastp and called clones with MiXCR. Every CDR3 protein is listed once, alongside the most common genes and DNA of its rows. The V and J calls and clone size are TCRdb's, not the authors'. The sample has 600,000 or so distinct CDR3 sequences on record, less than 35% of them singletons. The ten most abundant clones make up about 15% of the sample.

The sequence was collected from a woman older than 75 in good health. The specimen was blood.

The nucleotide sequence is TGTGCCAGCACCCAGCAATGGGCGTCCTACGAGCAGTACTTC. Protein translation: CASTQQWASYEQYF. This chain is built from TRBV12-3 or TRBV12-4 and TRBJ2-7; no D gene call is confident. Spanning cysteine to phenylalanine, the CDR3 consists of 14 amino acids. The only DNA kept is the CDR3, 42 bases in frame from the first base. V is pared back by 7 bases and J by 1 base, with 14 bases lying between the germline termini.